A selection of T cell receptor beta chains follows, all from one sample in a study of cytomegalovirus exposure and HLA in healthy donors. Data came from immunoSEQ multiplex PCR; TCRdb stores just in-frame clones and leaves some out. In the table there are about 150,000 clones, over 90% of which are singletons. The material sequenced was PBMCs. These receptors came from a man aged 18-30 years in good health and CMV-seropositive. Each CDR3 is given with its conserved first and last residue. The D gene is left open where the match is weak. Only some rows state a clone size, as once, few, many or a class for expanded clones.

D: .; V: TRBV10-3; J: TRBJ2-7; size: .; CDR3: CAISEFGGNYEQYF
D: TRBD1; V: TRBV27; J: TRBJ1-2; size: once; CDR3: CASSLSGQGTYGYTF
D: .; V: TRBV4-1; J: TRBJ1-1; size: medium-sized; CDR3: CASSQGDWGGTEAFF
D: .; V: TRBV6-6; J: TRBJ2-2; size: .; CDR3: CASTRRDAGTGELFF
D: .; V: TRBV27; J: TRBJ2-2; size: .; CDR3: CASRQGRNTGELFF
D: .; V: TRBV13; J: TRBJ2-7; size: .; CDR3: CASSQQWGGPYEQYF
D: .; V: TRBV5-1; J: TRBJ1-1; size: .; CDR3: CASSFGGETEAFF
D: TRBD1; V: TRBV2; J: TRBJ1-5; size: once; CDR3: CASSRRDSHQPQHF
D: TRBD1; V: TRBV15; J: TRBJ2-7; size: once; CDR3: CATSSEPTGGEQYF
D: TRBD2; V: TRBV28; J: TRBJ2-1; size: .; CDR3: CASSLSSGSAYNEQFF
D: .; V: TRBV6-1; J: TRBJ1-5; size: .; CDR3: CASSEAQGAQPQHF
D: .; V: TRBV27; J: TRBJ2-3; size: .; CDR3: CASNPSSGYSTDTQYF
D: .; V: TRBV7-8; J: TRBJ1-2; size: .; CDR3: CASSLDSYGYTF
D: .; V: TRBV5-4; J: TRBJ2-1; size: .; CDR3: CASSLQGGSNEQFF
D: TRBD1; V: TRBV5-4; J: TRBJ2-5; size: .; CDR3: CASSLTGVETQYF
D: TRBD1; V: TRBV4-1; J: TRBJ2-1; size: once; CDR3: CASSVAATGWVNEQFF
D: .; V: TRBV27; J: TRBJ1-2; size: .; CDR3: CASGGAFGYTF
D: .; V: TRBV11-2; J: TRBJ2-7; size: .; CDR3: CASSFNFGAYEQYF
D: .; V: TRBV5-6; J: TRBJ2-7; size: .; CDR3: CASSIGRSYEQYF
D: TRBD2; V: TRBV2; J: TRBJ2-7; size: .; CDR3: CASSESGRARYEQYF
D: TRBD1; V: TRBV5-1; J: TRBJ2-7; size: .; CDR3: CASSLGVTGGDEQYF
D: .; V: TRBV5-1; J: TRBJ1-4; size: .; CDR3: CASSFMPRGDEKLFF
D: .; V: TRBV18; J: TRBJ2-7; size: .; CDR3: CASSPPPGIYEQYF
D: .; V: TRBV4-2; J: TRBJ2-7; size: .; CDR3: CASSQDPEGVSYEQYF